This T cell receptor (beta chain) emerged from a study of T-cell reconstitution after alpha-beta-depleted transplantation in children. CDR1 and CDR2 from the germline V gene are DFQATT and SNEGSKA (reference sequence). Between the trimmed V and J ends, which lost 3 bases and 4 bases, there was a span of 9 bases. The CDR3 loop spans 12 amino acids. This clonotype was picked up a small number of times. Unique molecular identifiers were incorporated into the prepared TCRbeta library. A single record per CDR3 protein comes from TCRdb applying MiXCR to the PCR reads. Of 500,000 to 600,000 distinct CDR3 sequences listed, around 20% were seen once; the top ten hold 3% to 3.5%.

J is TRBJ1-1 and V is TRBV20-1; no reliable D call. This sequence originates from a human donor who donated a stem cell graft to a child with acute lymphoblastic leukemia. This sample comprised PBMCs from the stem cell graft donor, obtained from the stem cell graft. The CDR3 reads CSASRRATEAFF. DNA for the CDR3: TGCAGTGCTAGTCGGCGGGCCACTGAAGCTTTCTTT.